This is a list of T cell receptor beta chains from one sample in a study of blood T cell repertoires in COVID-19. Produced via immunoSEQ multiplex PCR; TCRdb's table is partial and in-frame only. The table lists 200,000 to 250,000 clones, about 80% of them singletons. Specimen: PBMCs or T cells enriched from blood (not recorded which). These receptors originate from a woman in her thirties or forties who had been exposed to COVID-19. The CDR3 runs from the conserved cysteine through the conserved F or W. The D gene is left open where the match is weak. Clone size is shown for a subset of rows, as once, few, many or a class of expanded clone.

J: TRBJ1-4
V: TRBV7-2
D: NA
size: NA
DNA: TGTGCCAGCAGCCAAACGCCTAGGGGGGGCACCGAAAAACTGTTTTTT
CDR3: CASSQTPRGGTEKLFF

J: TRBJ2-1
V: TRBV7-2
D: NA
size: NA
DNA: TGTGCCAGCAGCTGGGGGGGGCCCGTAGATGAGCAGTTCTTC
CDR3: CASSWGGPVDEQFF

J: TRBJ2-1
V: TRBV29-1
D: NA
size: once
DNA: TGCAGCGTTGAGAGGTACAATGAGCAGTTCTTC
CDR3: CSVERYNEQFF

J: TRBJ1-2
V: TRBV29-1
D: TRBD1
size: few
DNA: TGCAGCGTGTCACAGGGGGCGCAGGTCTATGGCTACACCTTC
CDR3: CSVSQGAQVYGYTF

J: TRBJ2-5
V: TRBV10-3
D: NA
size: once
DNA: TGTGCCTCCTCGGACATTCAAGAGACCCAGTACTTC
CDR3: CASSDIQETQYF

J: TRBJ2-1
V: TRBV3-1/TRBV3-2
D: NA
size: NA
DNA: TGTGCCAGCTCCTATATGGTGGGGGGAAACAATGAGCAGTTCTTC
CDR3: CASSYMVGGNNEQFF

J: TRBJ2-7
V: TRBV4-1
D: NA
size: NA
DNA: TGCGCCAGCAGCCAAGGCCGGGACACCTCATACGAGCAGTACTTC
CDR3: CASSQGRDTSYEQYF

J: TRBJ1-5
V: TRBV5-6
D: NA
size: NA
DNA: TGTGCCAGCAGCTTGGGCAGGGAAGATCAGCCCCAGCATTTT
CDR3: CASSLGREDQPQHF

J: TRBJ1-4
V: TRBV19
D: TRBD1
size: NA
DNA: TGTGCCAGTAGCCCAATCGAGGGGGCAGGGTATGAAAAACTGTTTTTT
CDR3: CASSPIEGAGYEKLFF

J: TRBJ1-5
V: TRBV4-1
D: TRBD1
size: NA
DNA: TGCGCCAGCAGCCAAGATTGGAGCAGGGGGTATGTGGGCAATCAGCCCCAGCATTTT
CDR3: CASSQDWSRGYVGNQPQHF

J: TRBJ1-5
V: TRBV9
D: NA
size: NA
DNA: TGTGCCAGCACCAATAGCAATCAGCCCCAGCATTTT
CDR3: CASTNSNQPQHF

J: TRBJ2-3
V: TRBV5-1
D: NA
size: NA
DNA: TGCGCCAGCAGCTTGATTCGGGGAAGCACAGATACGCAGTATTTT
CDR3: CASSLIRGSTDTQYF

J: TRBJ2-3
V: TRBV14
D: TRBD2
size: NA
DNA: TGTGCCAGCAGCCAAGACGGACTAGCGGGGGGATGGGATACGCAGTATTTT
CDR3: CASSQDGLAGGWDTQYF

J: TRBJ2-1
V: TRBV9
D: TRBD1
size: once
DNA: TGTGCCAGCAGCGTAGCTGGGACAGGGCTCCTCAATGAGCAGTTCTTC
CDR3: CASSVAGTGLLNEQFF

J: TRBJ2-7
V: TRBV6-4
D: TRBD1
size: few
DNA: TGTGCCAGCAGACTGACAGGGTCGGAAGAGCAGTACTTC
CDR3: CASRLTGSEEQYF

J: TRBJ2-2
V: TRBV19
D: TRBD2
size: NA
DNA: TGTGCCAGTACTCCGGGACTAGCGTACACCGGGGAGCTGTTTTTT
CDR3: CASTPGLAYTGELFF

J: TRBJ1-1
V: TRBV7-9
D: NA
size: NA
DNA: TGTGCCAGCAGACCAACAGGGACGGTAGAGGCTTTCTTT
CDR3: CASRPTGTVEAFF

J: TRBJ1-2
V: TRBV27
D: TRBD1
size: NA
DNA: TGTGCCAGCAGTATCGGGACAGACTATGGCTACACCTTC
CDR3: CASSIGTDYGYTF

J: TRBJ2-2
V: TRBV7-3
D: TRBD1
size: once
DNA: TGTGCCAGCAGCCGGGGACAGGGGATGCCCGGGGAGCTGTTTTTT
CDR3: CASSRGQGMPGELFF

J: TRBJ2-2
V: TRBV2
D: TRBD2
size: NA
DNA: TGTGCCAGCAGGGAAGGACTAGCGGGGGCCTTTACCTACACCGGGGAGCTGTTTTTT
CDR3: CASREGLAGAFTYTGELFF

J: TRBJ1-2
V: TRBV29-1
D: TRBD1
size: NA
DNA: TGCAGCACCCCAGGGGGCGGGGGCTACACCTTC
CDR3: CSTPGGGGYTF

J: TRBJ1-2
V: TRBV19
D: TRBD1
size: once
DNA: TGTGCCAGTAGTATTGGTACAGGGGGCGATGGCTACACCTTC
CDR3: CASSIGTGGDGYTF

J: TRBJ1-1
V: TRBV7-9
D: NA
size: NA
DNA: TGTGCCAGCAGCTTAGCGCGCTTTGAAGCTTTCTTT
CDR3: CASSLARFEAFF

J: TRBJ1-1
V: TRBV7-6
D: NA
size: NA
DNA: TGTGCCAGCAGCCCAGGGCATGGACAGTTGAACACTGAAGCTTTCTTT
CDR3: CASSPGHGQLNTEAFF

J: TRBJ2-3
V: TRBV5-8
D: TRBD2
size: once
DNA: TGTGCCAGCAGCAGCGGGGGGGGCACAGATACGCAGTATTTT
CDR3: CASSSGGGTDTQYF

J: TRBJ2-1
V: TRBV6-4
D: NA
size: NA
DNA: TGTGCCAGCAGTCCTAGACGGGCAAGGGGGTACAATGAGCAGTTCTTC
CDR3: CASSPRRARGYNEQFF

J: TRBJ1-1
V: TRBV7-2
D: NA
size: NA
DNA: TGTGCCAGCAGCTTAGACAGTTGGAACACTGAAGCTTTCTTT
CDR3: CASSLDSWNTEAFF

J: TRBJ2-2
V: TRBV6-4
D: NA
size: few
DNA: TGTGCCAGCAGTGACGGGGCGGGGGCAACCGGGGAGCTGTTTTTT
CDR3: CASSDGAGATGELFF

J: TRBJ2-7
V: TRBV30
D: NA
size: NA
DNA: TGTGCCTGGAGTGTATCGGACGAGCAGTACTTC
CDR3: CAWSVSDEQYF

J: TRBJ1-2
V: TRBV5-1
D: NA
size: NA
DNA: TGCGCCAGCAGTGGGGTGGGACACTCGAACTATGGCTACACCTTC
CDR3: CASSGVGHSNYGYTF

J: TRBJ1-4
V: TRBV15
D: NA
size: NA
DNA: TGTGCCACCAGCGGCAGGGGCCCTGCAACTAATGAAAAACTGTTTTTT
CDR3: CATSGRGPATNEKLFF

J: TRBJ1-1
V: TRBV4-3
D: NA
size: NA
DNA: TGCGCCAGCAGCCAAGATCTTTACTTCAACACTGAAGCTTTCTTT
CDR3: CASSQDLYFNTEAFF

J: TRBJ2-7
V: TRBV5-1
D: TRBD1
size: NA
DNA: TGCGCCAGCACAGGGACAGGGGCCAACGAGCAGTACTTC
CDR3: CASTGTGANEQYF

J: TRBJ1-2
V: TRBV19
D: TRBD1
size: NA
DNA: TGTGCCAGTAGTTCGGACAGGAGGTATGGCTACACCTTC
CDR3: CASSSDRRYGYTF

J: TRBJ2-3
V: TRBV2
D: TRBD1
size: NA
DNA: TGTGCCAGCAGCCGGGGACAGGGGATTGGCACAGATACGCAGTATTTT
CDR3: CASSRGQGIGTDTQYF

J: TRBJ2-5
V: TRBV28
D: NA
size: few
DNA: TGTGCCAGCCACAGCACAGGGACGGGGGAGACCCAGTACTTC
CDR3: CASHSTGTGETQYF

J: TRBJ2-7
V: TRBV20-1
D: NA
size: once
DNA: TGCAGTGCCGAGAGGGGGAACGAGCAGTACTTC
CDR3: CSAERGNEQYF

J: TRBJ1-6
V: TRBV7-3
D: NA
size: few
DNA: TGTGCCAGCAGCCCAAACGGGAGAGACTATTCACCCCTCCACTTT
CDR3: CASSPNGRDYSPLHF

J: TRBJ1-1
V: TRBV19
D: NA
size: NA
DNA: TGTGCCAGTAGTATTAAAGGGGCGCCGAACACTGAAGCTTTCTTT
CDR3: CASSIKGAPNTEAFF

J: TRBJ2-2
V: TRBV9
D: TRBD2
size: NA
DNA: TGTGCCAGCAGCCCCCGGACTAGCTTGAACACCGGGGAGCTGTTTTTT
CDR3: CASSPRTSLNTGELFF

J: TRBJ2-2
V: TRBV6-5
D: NA
size: NA
DNA: TGTGCCAGCAGTTACTCCGACGGACAAACCGGGGAGCTGTTTTTT
CDR3: CASSYSDGQTGELFF

J: TRBJ2-1
V: TRBV3-1/TRBV3-2
D: TRBD2
size: NA
DNA: TGTGCCAGCAGCCAAGATCCAACTAGCGGGTCTCCTGTCAATGAGCAGTTCTTC
CDR3: CASSQDPTSGSPVNEQFF

J: TRBJ1-3
V: TRBV27
D: NA
size: NA
DNA: TGTGCCAGCAGTCCTCAGCTAGCCTCTGGAAACACCATATATTTT
CDR3: CASSPQLASGNTIYF

J: TRBJ2-3
V: TRBV2
D: NA
size: many
DNA: TGTGCCAGCAGAACCGGGACTCACGATACCACAGATACGCAGTATTTT
CDR3: CASRTGTHDTTDTQYF

J: TRBJ1-2
V: TRBV19
D: NA
size: few
DNA: TGTGCCAGTAGTAGCGGTCGGAGCTATGGCTACACCTTC
CDR3: CASSSGRSYGYTF

J: TRBJ2-3
V: TRBV6-5
D: NA
size: NA
DNA: TGTGCCAGCAGTCTTGGGGGGACCCTCACAGATACGCAGTATTTT
CDR3: CASSLGGTLTDTQYF

J: TRBJ1-6
V: TRBV7-3
D: TRBD1
size: NA
DNA: TGTGCCAGCGCACAGACAGGGAATTCACCCCTCCACTTT
CDR3: CASAQTGNSPLHF

J: TRBJ1-6
V: TRBV2
D: TRBD1
size: NA
DNA: TGTGCCAGCATGGGGACAGGGCATAATTCACCCCTCCACTTT
CDR3: CASMGTGHNSPLHF

J: TRBJ1-5
V: TRBV4-1
D: NA
size: NA
DNA: TGCGCCAGCAGCCAAGATGTCCCAAGCAATCAGCCCCAGCATTTT
CDR3: CASSQDVPSNQPQHF

J: TRBJ2-5
V: TRBV3-1/TRBV3-2
D: NA
size: once
DNA: TGTGCCAGCAGAGTAGCGTATCAAAAGACCCAGTACTTC
CDR3: CASRVAYQKTQYF

J: TRBJ2-3
V: TRBV1
D: NA
size: NA
DNA: TGCACCAGCAGCCAAGAAGTGGGGCCCGATACGCAGTATTTT
CDR3: CTSSQEVGPDTQYF

J: TRBJ2-1
V: TRBV5-1
D: TRBD2
size: NA
DNA: TGCGCCAGCAGCTTGGGACTAGCGGGGACTCGCTCCTACAATGAGCAGTTCTTC
CDR3: CASSLGLAGTRSYNEQFF

J: TRBJ1-2
V: TRBV6-1
D: NA
size: NA
DNA: TGTGCCAGCAGTGCCCCCTCGGGACACCTTTTGGGGGGCTACACCTTC
CDR3: CASSAPSGHLLGGYTF

J: TRBJ2-5
V: TRBV5-6
D: TRBD1
size: NA
DNA: TGTGCCAGCAGCCCCGGGACAGGGGTTCGGGAGACCCAGTACTTC
CDR3: CASSPGTGVRETQYF